A single sample gave rise to the 25 T cell receptor beta chains below, sequenced in a study of PD-L1 blockade in urothelial cancer. Clones were sequenced by immunoSEQ multiplex PCR, and TCRdb holds only the in-frame ones, with some missing. Found here are approximately 50,000 clones, more than 75% of them singletons; the top ten hold approximately 1.9%. Time point: pretreatment peripheral blood. Sequenced material: PBMCs, taken around atezolizumab (anti-PD-L1) treatment. Every receptor here comes from a man in his fifties with urothelial cancer.

This chain joins TRBV5-1 and TRBJ2-7, with 10 bases aligning to TRBD2. Per germline, CDR1 SGHRS and CDR2 YFSETQ. Losses at the gene ends were 0 bases for V and 4 bases for J; bases not matched to a gene: 1. There are 14 residues in the CDR3. This CDR3 reads CASSLEAGGYEQYF. In DNA, the CDR3 is TGCGCCAGCAGCTTGGAAGCGGGAGGGTACGAGCAGTACTTC.

The chain employs TRBV5-5 and TRBJ2-3; TRBD2 is a possible D gene (6 bases). CDR1 and CDR2 from the germline V gene are SGHKS and YYEKEE (reference sequence). CDR3 size: 16 residues. With 3 bases removed from V and 1 base from J, the gap between germline ends came to 15 bases. CDR3 loop: CASSYSFSGGTDTQYF. The CDR3 bases are TGTGCCAGCAGCTACTCCTTCTCGGGGGGCACAGATACGCAGTATTTT.

The chain links TRBV5-1 to TRBJ2-5, with 13 bases that match TRBD2. CDR1 SGHRS and CDR2 YFSETQ come from the germline V gene. J lost 5 bases, V lost 0 bases, and 7 bases had no gene match. There are 17 residues in the CDR3. The CDR3 DNA is TGCGCCAGCAGCTTGGGACTAGCGGGGGGCCGGGGGGAGACCCAGTACTTC. Translated, it gives CASSLGLAGGRGETQYF.

This clone is labeled as medium-sized (0.01 to 0.1%). The chain links TRBV2 to TRBJ1-6; tentative D call: TRBD1 (5 bases). The V end was cut by 2 bases, the J end by 7 bases, with 12 bases between. The CDR3 consists of 15 residues. Per the germline V gene, CDR1 is SNHLY and CDR2 is FYNNEI. CDR3 sequence reads: CASSESVQANSPLHF. CDR3 bases: TGTGCCAGCAGTGAATCGGTACAGGCAAATTCACCCCTCCACTTT.

The chain carries TRBV14 and TRBJ2-1, with D unresolved. V lost 0 bases to trimming and J lost 15 bases, with 18 bases between them. The CDR3 is 14 amino acids. The germline V gene encodes CDR1 SGHDN and CDR2 FVKESK. CDR3 in DNA: TGTGCCAGCAGCCAAGAATCTCTCGGCAGTCCTAGGTTCTTC. Translated: CASSQESLGSPRFF.

About this clone: One end of the junction fails to match germline, which may point to a read error. The V and J genes are TRBV20-1 and TRBJ1-2, with 7 nucleotides matching TRBD1. CDR3 length: 11 residues. CDR1 is DFQATT, CDR2 SNEGSKA, per germline (reference sequence). In DNA form, the CDR3 reads TGCAGGGCTACAGGGGACGGCGGCTACACCTTC. Protein: CRATGDGGYTF.

J is TRBJ2-1 and V is TRBV9; weak D call: TRBD1 (5 bases). Germline V lookup: CDR1 SGDLS, CDR2 YYNGEE. This CDR3 is 15 amino acids long. Trimming removed 0 bases from V and 6 bases from J, with 13 bases in between. The CDR3 spells CASSVVPGKANEQFF. CDR3 DNA: TGTGCCAGCAGCGTAGTTCCAGGGAAGGCCAATGAGCAGTTCTTC.

V and J are TRBV2 and TRBJ1-2; tentative D call: TRBD1 (6 bases). The CDR3 sequence is 14 residues long. V dropped 7 bases and J dropped 8 bases, with 20 bases sitting between them. The germline V gene encodes CDR1 SNHLY and CDR2 FYNNEI. The CDR3 DNA reads as TGTGCCAGCACTAGAGCGGGGGGCGCACAGGGCTACACCTTC. Amino acids: CASTRAGGAQGYTF.

The chain joins TRBV18 to TRBJ1-1; the match to TRBD1 covers 9 bases. The length of the CDR3 is 15 residues. Germline-derived CDR1 and CDR2 are KGHSH and LQKENI. Losses at the gene ends were 1 base for V and 1 base for J; bases not matched to a gene: 1. The CDR3 DNA reads TGTGCCAGCTCACCACTGGGACAGGGGAACACTGAAGCTTTCTTT. Translation gives CASSPLGQGNTEAFF.

The rearrangement links TRBV2 to TRBJ2-7; 10 nucleotides align to TRBD1. CDR1 is SNHLY, CDR2 FYNNEI, per germline. The J segment lost 4 bases and the V segment lost 4 bases, leaving 4 bases of the junction unmatched. CDR3 size: 14 residues. The CDR3 coding sequence is TGTGCCAGCAGTGTAGGGGGACAGGGGTACGAGCAGTACGTC. It specifies CASSVGGQGYEQYV.

The chain is built from TRBV10-3 and TRBJ2-7, with D perhaps TRBD1 (5 bases). Trimming shortened V by 0 bases and J by 5 bases, and 8 bases separated the two germline ends. Germline lookup yields CDR1 ENHRY and CDR2 SYGVKD. The CDR3 contains 13 residues. CDR3 DNA: TGTGCCATCAGTGAGTCCGCAGGGCACGAGCAGTACGTC. This translates into CAISESAGHEQYV.

The chain joins TRBV2 to TRBJ1-5; the D gene is possibly TRBD1 (6 bases). From germline, CDR1 is SNHLY and CDR2 FYNNEI. Trimming stripped 7 bases from V and 2 bases from J, with 12 bases between. This CDR3 spans 14 amino acids. In DNA, the CDR3 is TGTGCCAGCAAGTACAGGGATGGCAATCAGCCCCAGCATTTT. This translates into CASKYRDGNQPQHF.

This chain connects TRBV7-2 to TRBJ2-3, with 7 nucleotides matching TRBD2. The CDR3 runs 14 residues. Germline CDR1 is SGHTA and CDR2 is FQGNSA. V lost 6 bases, J lost 2 bases, and 5 bases stayed unmatched. CDR3 DNA: TGTGCCAGCAGTCCTAGCGGAGCCACAGATACGCAGTATTTT. Its translation is CASSPSGATDTQYF. The full variable domain, completed using reference TRBV7-2 and TRBJ2-3, is GAGVSQSPSNKVTEKGKDVELRCDPISGHTALYWYRQSLGQGLEFLIYFQGNSAPDKSGLPSDRFSAERTGGSVSTLTIQRTQQEDSAVYLCASSPSGATDTQYFGPGTRLTVL.

The J gene is TRBJ1-2, the V gene TRBV7-6, with 9 positions matching TRBD1. Germline lookup yields CDR1 SGHVS and CDR2 FNYEAQ. The V segment lost 5 bases and the J segment 3 bases; nucleotides outside the gene matches: 10. The CDR3 has 16 amino acids. This chain's CDR3 is CASSPLSTGGDYGYTF. CDR3 DNA sequence: TGTGCCAGCAGCCCTCTCTCGACAGGGGGGGACTATGGCTACACCTTC.

This rearrangement joins TRBV14 to TRBJ1-2, with unresolved D. The germline V gene encodes CDR1 SGHDN and CDR2 FVKESK. This CDR3 has 14 amino acids. Trimming left V 0 bases short and J 6 bases short, with 11 bases between. The CDR3 loop reads CASSQERQSHGYTF. The CDR3 DNA reads TGTGCCAGCAGCCAAGAAAGACAAAGCCATGGCTACACCTTC.

This rearrangement joins TRBV21-1 to TRBJ2-7; the DNA was not used to check the table's D call, TRBD2. TRBV21-1 is termed a pseudogene. The CDR3 totals 15 residues. The CDR3 DNA follows: TGTGCCAGCAGCAAAAAGGGACTAGCGGTGTACGAGCAGTACGTC. It codes for CASSKKGLAVYEQYV.

This chain joins TRBV15 and TRBJ1-5, with TRBD1 as a possible D gene (5 bases). Trimming took 1 base from V and 6 from J, leaving 13 bases between them. From germline, CDR1 is LNHNV and CDR2 YYDKDF (reference sequence). The CDR3 is 15 residues long. The CDR3 is CATSRGRGEGQPQHF. Written as DNA, the CDR3 is TGTGCCACCAGCAGAGGGAGGGGCGAAGGTCAGCCCCAGCATTTT.

The chain uses TRBV2 and TRBJ2-7; tentatively, D is TRBD1 (5 bases). The CDR3 is 12 residues long. V dropped 4 bases and J dropped 3 bases, with 7 bases sitting between them. In germline, CDR1 is SNHLY, CDR2 FYNNEI. The CDR3 bases are TGTGCCAGCAGTGCAGGGCGCTACGAGCAGTACTTC. This encodes CASSAGRYEQYF.

This sequence joins TRBV11-2 and TRBJ2-5; D is unclear. Germline loops: CDR1 SGHAT, CDR2 FQNNGV. The V end was cut by 0 bases, the J end by 5 bases, with 13 bases between. The CDR3 extends over 15 amino acids. CDR3 region: CASSLDRPGRETQYF. The CDR3 DNA reads as TGTGCCAGCAGCTTAGATAGGCCAGGTCGGGAGACCCAGTACTTC.

In its sample, this clone was seen a few times. Additional DNA sequences in this sample encode the identical CDR3. The chain uses TRBV6-5 and TRBJ2-1, with 9 bases aligning to TRBD2. Losses at the gene ends were 2 bases for V and 5 bases for J; bases not matched to a gene: 4. The CDR3 has 15 residues. From germline, CDR1 is MNHEY and CDR2 SVGAGI. CDR3 in DNA: TGTGCCAGCAGTTACGGGCGGGGGGGCCACAATGAGCAGTTCTTC. This codes for CASSYGRGGHNEQFF.

This sequence joins TRBV7-9 and TRBJ1-5; unclear D gene. The V and J ends lost 2 bases and 1 base respectively, with 6 bases between them. The CDR3 is 14 residues long. CDR1 is SEHNR and CDR2 is FQNEAQ in the germline V gene (reference sequence). The CDR3 spells CASSLSVSNQPQHF. As DNA, the CDR3 is TGTGCCAGCAGCTTATCCGTAAGCAATCAGCCCCAGCATTTT.

This clone was detected only a few times. This chain links TRBV7-8 with TRBJ1-1; no clear D. Germline CDR1 SGHVS, CDR2 FQNEAQ. The CDR3 is 13 amino acids. V was trimmed by 5 bases and J by 5 bases, leaving 12 bases between them. Here the CDR3 reads CASSRPLSTEAFF. As DNA, the CDR3 is TGTGCCAGCAGCCGCCCTCTATCGACTGAAGCTTTCTTT.

The rearrangement uses TRBV9 and TRBJ2-2, with 13 bases identical to TRBD2. The trim removed 0 bases at V and 1 base at J, leaving 12 bases unmatched. The germline V gene encodes CDR1 SGDLS and CDR2 YYNGEE. The CDR3 totals 21 residues. DNA of the CDR3: TGTGCCAGCAGCGTAGTGGGGGGACTAGCGGGATCTGAGATGAACACCGGGGAGCTGTTTTTT. Amino acids: CASSVVGGLAGSEMNTGELFF.

This chain links TRBV5-1 with TRBJ1-1; 8 bases map to TRBD1. The junction had 8 bases not matched to a gene; V was cut back by 5 bases and J by 5 bases. The CDR3 runs 14 residues. The germline gives CDR1 SGHRS, CDR2 YFSETQ. The CDR3 bases are TGCGCCAGCAGACTCGGACAGGGAGGAACTGAAGCTTTCTTT. Protein: CASRLGQGGTEAFF.

This chain joins TRBV7-9 and TRBJ2-5; perhaps TRBD2 as D (6 bases). The V end was cut by 5 bases, the J end by 7 bases, with 20 bases between. This CDR3 comprises 15 residues. Germline V CDR1 and CDR2: SEHNR, FQNEAQ (reference sequence). CDR3 bases: TGTGCCAGCAGCCCGTTGTGGGCGGGATCGGGGACCCAGTACTTC. It translates to CASSPLWAGSGTQYF.